The present TCR beta chain was sequenced within a study of cytomegalovirus exposure and HLA in healthy donors. The table came from immunoSEQ multiplex PCR; TCRdb's copy has only in-frame clones and leaves some out. The profile shows some 150,000 clones, roughly 87% of them singletons. Trimming removed 5 bases from V and 0 bases from J; junction bases left unmatched: 0. The germline CDR1 and CDR2 sequences are MNHEY and SMNVEV (reference sequence). The CDR3 covers 14 residues. The source material was PBMCs. The chain links TRBV27 to TRBJ1-3; 8 bases align to TRBD1. This TCR was sampled from a man between 18 and 29 years old in good health and CMV-seropositive. The CDR3 loop reads CASSTGGSGNTIYF. The CDR3 region has the DNA TGTGCCAGCAGTACAGGGGGCTCTGGAAACACCATATATTTT.